This T cell receptor beta chain was sequenced during a study of cytomegalovirus exposure and HLA in healthy donors. The primer mix had 60 Vbeta and 13 Jbeta primers. This table comes from immunoSEQ multiplex PCR, and its TCRdb copy is limited to in-frame clones, with some not included. Among over 150,000 clones listed, over 75% were seen once. Germline loops: CDR1 SEHNR, CDR2 FQNEAQ (reference sequence). The CDR3 contains 13 residues. The ends lost 0 bases at V and 6 bases at J; junction bases unmatched: 2. This TCR was sampled from a woman aged 35 to 49 in good health and CMV-seropositive. Sequencing was done on a sample of PBMCs. The rearrangement joins TRBV7-9 to TRBJ2-7; 7 bases line up with TRBD2. The CDR3 region is CASSLAPGGEQYF. The CDR3 bases are TGTGCCAGCAGCTTAGCGCCGGGGGGCGAGCAGTACTTC.